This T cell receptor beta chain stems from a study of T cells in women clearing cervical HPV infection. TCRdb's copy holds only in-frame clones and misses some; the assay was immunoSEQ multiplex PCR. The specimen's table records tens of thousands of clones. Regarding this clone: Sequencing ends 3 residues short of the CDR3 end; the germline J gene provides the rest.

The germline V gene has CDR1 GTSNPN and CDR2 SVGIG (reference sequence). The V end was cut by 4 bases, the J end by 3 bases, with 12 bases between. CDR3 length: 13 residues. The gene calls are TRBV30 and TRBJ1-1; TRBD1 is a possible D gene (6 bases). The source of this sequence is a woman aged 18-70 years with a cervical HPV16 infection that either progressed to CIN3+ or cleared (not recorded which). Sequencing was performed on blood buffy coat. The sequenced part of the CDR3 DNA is TGTGCCTGGAATCCGGACAGAGACACTGAA. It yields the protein CAWNPDRDTE. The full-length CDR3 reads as CAWNPDRDTEAFF.